The rows below give T cell receptor beta chains drawn from one sample of a study of regulatory T cells in long-lasting Graves disease. A single record per CDR3 protein comes from TCRdb applying MiXCR to the multiplex PCR reads. The table has approximately 300,000 distinct CDR3 sequences, 18% seen once. This specimen consisted of peripheral blood mononuclear cells (PBMCs), obtained at new diagnosis, from a patient treated with antithyroid drugs. These receptors were collected from a female donor with Graves disease. CDR3s leave out the opening cysteine and the closing phenylalanine or tryptophan.

>TRBV29-1
SVRIDRNTEAF
>TRBV10-2
ASTSGRGELF
>TRBV4-1
ASSHGQADMGETQY
>TRBV28
ASTPNAPDTQY
>TRBV24-1
ATSVRAGGPQAQY
>TRBV6-1
ASSEYPGTGGEKLF
>TRBV12-3/TRBV12-4
ASRTLAGGKTQY
>TRBV28
ASSSGWDRAGYT
>TRBV5-1
ASSPRTSGIVDEQF
>TRBV29-1
SVEPSGRASDTQY
>TRBV10-3
ATWDSDHEQF
>TRBV12-3/TRBV12-4
AGSRWAPPRYEQY
>TRBV19
ASTPQTGNNEQF
>TRBV27
ASRLVRGSTEAF
>TRBV20-1
SAIGTSGRYEQY
>TRBV19
ASSHRDRGAPLH
>TRBV5-6
ASSLLGGSGNNEQF
>TRBV28
ASSSVWTEAF
>TRBV27
ASSLTPSNQPQH
>TRBV14
ASSPAFSFADTQY
>TRBV5-6
ASSSPAVAGGSTDTQY
>TRBV28
ASTAGGSNQPQH
>TRBV2
ASSDRQRVEQF
>TRBV6-5
ASSSTSGRAGELF
>TRBV7-3
ASSLGSGELF
>TRBV11-3
ASSSSPHARETQY
>TRBV15
ATSRVGQGPYGYT
>TRBV30
AWSTDYGYT
>TRBV27
ASREVSGELF
>TRBV24-1
ATSDTGTANNEQF
>TRBV6-1
ASRATGQITEAF
>TRBV24-1
ATSEPIGTSGNNEQF
>TRBV12-3/TRBV12-4
ASSPDRGIWNTEAF